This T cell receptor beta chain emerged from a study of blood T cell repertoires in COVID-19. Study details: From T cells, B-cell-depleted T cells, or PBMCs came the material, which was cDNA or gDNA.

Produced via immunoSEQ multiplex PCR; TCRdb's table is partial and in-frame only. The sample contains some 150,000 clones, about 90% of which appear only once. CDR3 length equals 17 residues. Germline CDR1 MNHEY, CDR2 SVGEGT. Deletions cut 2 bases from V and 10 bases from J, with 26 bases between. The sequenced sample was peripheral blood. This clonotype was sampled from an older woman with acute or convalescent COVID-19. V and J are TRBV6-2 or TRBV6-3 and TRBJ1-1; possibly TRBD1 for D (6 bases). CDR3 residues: CASSYPGQTHRNPGAFF. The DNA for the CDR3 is TGTGCCAGCAGTTACCCCGGACAGACTCACCGTAACCCAGGAGCTTTCTTT.